This is a list of T cell receptor beta chains from one sample in a study of HIV-infected children after antiretroviral therapy interruption. In TCRdb, the 3' RACE reads were re-called with MiXCR into one record per CDR3 protein. The table records about 89,000 distinct CDR3 sequences, about 6.3% of them present only once. The input for sequencing was CD45RA+ CD4+ T cells from PBMCs, pooled from several time points, taken from a donor given antiretroviral therapy, either interrupted or continuous. Source of these receptors: a pool of human donors with HIV. Each CDR3 is given with its conserved first and last residue. A D gene is named only where the DNA matches it firmly. Not every row has a clone size; where given, it reads once, few, many or a size class.

V: TRBV12-3/TRBV12-4; D: TRBD1; size: NA; J: TRBJ1-5; CDR3: CASSTGVQPQHF; DNA: TGTGCCAGCAGTACAGGGGTACAGCCCCAGCATTTT
V: TRBV3-1; D: NA; size: many; J: TRBJ1-3; CDR3: CASSPVISGNTIYF; DNA: TGTGCCAGCAGCCCGGTGATCTCTGGAAACACCATATATTTT
V: TRBV12-3/TRBV12-4; D: NA; size: many; J: TRBJ1-1; CDR3: CASSLRTGHTNTEAFF; DNA: TGTGCCAGCAGTTTACGTACGGGACACACGAACACTGAAGCTTTCTTT
V: TRBV11-2; D: NA; size: many; J: TRBJ1-1; CDR3: CASSLNGPMNTEAFF; DNA: TGTGCCAGCAGCTTAAACGGACCTATGAACACTGAAGCTTTCTTT
V: TRBV9; D: NA; size: many; J: TRBJ2-3; CDR3: CASSVVPRNFEGGTDTQYF; DNA: TGTGCCAGCAGCGTAGTGCCCCGGAATTTCGAGGGGGGGACAGATACGCAGTATTTT
V: TRBV10-3; D: NA; size: many; J: TRBJ1-6; CDR3: CAISESPMKGSYNSPLHF; DNA: TGTGCCATCAGTGAGTCACCGATGAAGGGCTCCTATAATTCACCCCTCCACTTT
V: TRBV19; D: NA; size: many; J: TRBJ2-6; CDR3: CASSPRLSGANVLTF; DNA: TGTGCCAGTAGTCCCCGTCTCTCTGGGGCCAACGTCCTGACTTTC
V: TRBV3-2; D: NA; size: many; J: TRBJ1-2; CDR3: CASSQDGTYGYTF; DNA: TGTGCCAGCAGCCAAGATGGCACCTATGGCTACACCTTC
V: TRBV23-1; D: NA; size: many; J: TRBJ2-7; CDR3: CASSQKRTPGPYEQYF; DNA: TGCGCCAGCAGTCAAAAGCGGACCCCCGGTCCCTACGAGCAGTACTTC
V: TRBV6-1; D: NA; size: few; J: TRBJ1-1; CDR3: CASTPGAWTEAFF; DNA: TGTGCCAGCACGCCAGGGGCGTGGACTGAAGCTTTCTTT
V: TRBV19; D: TRBD1; size: few; J: TRBJ2-7; CDR3: CASSTIAGGSYEQYF; DNA: TGTGCCAGTAGTACTATAGCAGGGGGCTCCTACGAGCAGTACTTC
V: TRBV6-2/TRBV6-3; D: NA; size: NA; J: TRBJ2-1; CDR3: CASSLLVYNEQFF; DNA: TGTGCCAGCAGCTTACTAGTCTACAATGAGCAGTTCTTC
V: TRBV4-2; D: NA; size: NA; J: TRBJ2-2; CDR3: CASSHSGLANTGELFF; DNA: TGTGCCAGCAGCCATTCGGGTTTAGCGAACACCGGGGAGCTGTTTTTT
V: TRBV7-2; D: NA; size: many; J: TRBJ2-7; CDR3: CASSLGQTNIYEQYF; DNA: TGTGCCAGCAGCTTAGGACAAACCAACATCTACGAGCAGTACTTC
V: TRBV6-4; D: TRBD1; size: few; J: TRBJ2-1; CDR3: CARGTGVNEQFF; DNA: TGTGCCAGGGGGACAGGGGTCAATGAGCAGTTCTTC
V: TRBV6-6; D: NA; size: NA; J: TRBJ2-2; CDR3: CASSGPGSTGELFF; DNA: TGTGCCAGCAGTGGACCGGGCAGCACCGGGGAGCTGTTTTTT
V: TRBV20-1; D: NA; size: many; J: TRBJ2-4; CDR3: CSARGGPPKNIQYF; DNA: TGCAGTGCTAGAGGCGGCCCCCCCAAAAACATTCAGTACTTC
V: TRBV7-9; D: NA; size: NA; J: TRBJ1-1; CDR3: CASSLNLMGQMNTEAFF; DNA: TGTGCCAGCAGCTTAAATCTTATGGGGCAGATGAACACTGAAGCTTTCTTT
V: TRBV20-1; D: TRBD1; size: many; J: TRBJ1-2; CDR3: CSAPRGQGAYGYTF; DNA: TGCAGTGCTCCAAGGGGACAGGGGGCCTATGGCTACACCTTC
V: TRBV7-6; D: NA; size: many; J: TRBJ2-2; CDR3: CASSLPGPTTGELFF; DNA: TGTGCCAGCAGCTTACCAGGACCAACCACCGGGGAGCTGTTTTTT
V: TRBV19; D: NA; size: few; J: TRBJ2-7; CDR3: CASSISGPYEQYF; DNA: TGTGCCAGTAGTATCAGCGGACCCTACGAGCAGTACTTC
V: TRBV9; D: NA; size: few; J: TRBJ2-5; CDR3: CASSVDHVPETQYF; DNA: TGTGCCAGCAGCGTAGATCATGTGCCGGAGACCCAGTACTTC
V: TRBV12-3/TRBV12-4; D: NA; size: few; J: TRBJ2-7; CDR3: CASSLLLEQYF; DNA: TGTGCCAGCAGTTTGTTGCTTGAGCAGTACTTC
V: TRBV5-1; D: NA; size: few; J: TRBJ2-5; CDR3: CASSLVFWKETQYF; DNA: TGCGCCAGCAGCTTGGTATTCTGGAAGGAGACCCAGTACTTC
V: TRBV7-2; D: NA; size: many; J: TRBJ1-3; CDR3: CASSLATMASGNTIYF; DNA: TGTGCCAGCAGCTTAGCCACCATGGCCTCTGGAAACACCATATATTTT
V: TRBV10-3; D: NA; size: many; J: TRBJ1-1; CDR3: CAISESPGRAFF; DNA: TGTGCCATCAGTGAGTCTCCAGGGCGAGCTTTCTTT
V: TRBV3-1; D: NA; size: few; J: TRBJ2-7; CDR3: CASSQDVTGEQYF; DNA: TGTGCCAGCAGCCAAGATGTGACGGGTGAGCAGTACTTC
V: TRBV5-1; D: NA; size: NA; J: TRBJ2-1; CDR3: CASSLNVGSDEQFF; DNA: TGCGCCAGCAGCTTGAACGTGGGTTCCGATGAGCAGTTCTTC
V: TRBV3-1; D: TRBD2; size: many; J: TRBJ2-7; CDR3: CASSLQAGANYEQYF; DNA: TGTGCCAGCAGCCTCCAAGCGGGAGCTAACTACGAGCAGTACTTC
V: TRBV10-3; D: NA; size: many; J: TRBJ1-2; CDR3: CAIKFRELVSWGRNYGYTF; DNA: TGTGCCATCAAATTCCGGGAGCTCGTCAGCTGGGGGCGGAACTATGGCTACACCTTC
V: TRBV21-1; D: NA; size: NA; J: TRBJ1-1; CDR3: CASSPGQGAVNTEAFF; DNA: TGTGCCAGCAGTCCGGGACAGGGGGCTGTGAACACTGAAGCTTTCTTT
V: TRBV19; D: NA; size: many; J: TRBJ2-1; CDR3: CASSIRDYNEQFF; DNA: TGTGCCAGTAGTATCCGGGACTACAATGAGCAGTTCTTC
V: TRBV29-1; D: NA; size: many; J: TRBJ2-7; CDR3: CSARPVLGSEQYF; DNA: TGCAGCGCCCGGCCTGTCCTCGGGTCCGAGCAGTACTTC
V: TRBV5-4; D: NA; size: many; J: TRBJ2-7; CDR3: CASSFRTATYEQYF; DNA: TGTGCCAGCAGCTTCCGGACAGCCACCTACGAGCAGTACTTC
V: TRBV7-9; D: TRBD2; size: many; J: TRBJ2-3; CDR3: CASSLAGGTDTQYF; DNA: TGTGCCAGCAGCTTAGCGGGAGGGACGGATACGCAGTATTTT
V: TRBV7-2; D: TRBD1; size: many; J: TRBJ2-1; CDR3: CASSLGQLNEQFF; DNA: TGTGCCAGCAGCTTGGGACAGCTGAATGAGCAGTTCTTC
V: TRBV5-1; D: TRBD1; size: few; J: TRBJ2-7; CDR3: CASSFLPVGQAIYEQYF; DNA: TGCGCCAGCAGCTTTCTTCCCGTGGGACAGGCGATCTACGAGCAGTACTTC
V: TRBV12-3/TRBV12-4; D: NA; size: many; J: TRBJ2-4; CDR3: CASSPRTAGNIQYF; DNA: TGTGCCAGCAGTCCGAGGACTGCGGGGAACATTCAGTACTTC
V: TRBV14; D: TRBD1; size: many; J: TRBJ2-7; CDR3: CASSQVWTGGNYEQYF; DNA: TGTGCCAGCAGCCAAGTTTGGACAGGGGGGAACTACGAGCAGTACTTC